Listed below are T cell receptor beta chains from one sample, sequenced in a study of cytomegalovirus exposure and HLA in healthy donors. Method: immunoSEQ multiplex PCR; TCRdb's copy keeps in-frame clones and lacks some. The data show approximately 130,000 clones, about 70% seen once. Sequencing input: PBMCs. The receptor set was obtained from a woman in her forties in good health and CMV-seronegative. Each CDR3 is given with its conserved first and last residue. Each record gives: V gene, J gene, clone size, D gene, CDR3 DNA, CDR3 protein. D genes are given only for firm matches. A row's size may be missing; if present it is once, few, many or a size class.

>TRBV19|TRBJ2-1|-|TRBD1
TGTGCCAGTAGTATCCGAACAGGGGGCTCAGGTGAGCAGTTCTTC
CASSIRTGGSGEQFF
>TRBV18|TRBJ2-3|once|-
TGTGCCAGCTCACCGAGGGATACGCAGTATTTT
CASSPRDTQYF
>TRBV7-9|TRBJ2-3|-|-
TGTGCCAGCAGCTTAGGGCCCGATACGCAGTATTTT
CASSLGPDTQYF
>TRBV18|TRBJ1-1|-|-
TGTGCCAGCTCCCCGGGGGTACTGAACACTGAAGCTTTCTTT
CASSPGVLNTEAFF
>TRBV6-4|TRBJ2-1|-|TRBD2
TGTGCCAGCAGTGACTTTAGCGGGGGGGCCAGGGGTGAGCAGTTCTTC
CASSDFSGGARGEQFF
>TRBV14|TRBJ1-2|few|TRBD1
TGTGCCAGCAGCCAAGAACTTCCGGGACAGGGCCCCTACACCTTC
CASSQELPGQGPYTF
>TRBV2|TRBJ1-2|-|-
TGTGCCAGCAGTGAAAACGGGGTCTATGGCTACACCTTC
CASSENGVYGYTF
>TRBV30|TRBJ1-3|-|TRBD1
TGTGCCGGGAGCCAGGGGGCTGGAAACACCATATATTTT
CAGSQGAGNTIYF
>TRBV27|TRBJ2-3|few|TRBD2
TGTGCCAGCAGTTTGGGGCTAGCGGTTCCTGCCACAGATACGCAGTATTTT
CASSLGLAVPATDTQYF
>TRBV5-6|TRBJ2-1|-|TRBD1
TGTGCCAGCAGTTCTTATTCCGGGACAGGGTACAATGAGCAGTTCTTC
CASSSYSGTGYNEQFF
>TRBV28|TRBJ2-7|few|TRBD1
TGTGCCAGCTTGGGACAGGTCACCTACGAGCAGTACTTC
CASLGQVTYEQYF
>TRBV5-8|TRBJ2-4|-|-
TGTGCCAGCAGCTTGGCGGAGCGCGGCATTCAGTACTTC
CASSLAERGIQYF
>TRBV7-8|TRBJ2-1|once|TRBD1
TGTGCCAGCAGCTGGGACAGGGTGGGTTCCTACAATGAGCAGTTCTTC
CASSWDRVGSYNEQFF
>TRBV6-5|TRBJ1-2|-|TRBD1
TGTGCCGTACAGGGGGCAGCGGGCTATGGCTACACCTTC
CAVQGAAGYGYTF
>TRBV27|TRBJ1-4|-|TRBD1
TGTGCCAGCAAAGACAGGGGAGTATCGAGTGAAAAACTGTTTTTT
CASKDRGVSSEKLFF
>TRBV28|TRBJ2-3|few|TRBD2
TGTGCCAGCGGAAGCGGGGGCACAGATACGCAGTATTTT
CASGSGGTDTQYF
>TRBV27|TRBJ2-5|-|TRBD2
TGTGCCAGCAGTACGCTAGCGGTACAAGAGACCCAGTACTTC
CASSTLAVQETQYF
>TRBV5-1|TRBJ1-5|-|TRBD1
TGCGCCAGCAGCTTGGGGACAGGTCACCAGCCCCAGCATTTT
CASSLGTGHQPQHF
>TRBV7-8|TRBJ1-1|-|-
TGTGCCAGCAGCTTCGGAGGGTCGTCGGTTGGGGCTTTCTTT
CASSFGGSSVGAFF
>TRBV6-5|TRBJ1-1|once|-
TGTGCCAGCAGTTACTCGAGGGCCCTGATGAACACTGAAGCTTTCTTT
CASSYSRALMNTEAFF
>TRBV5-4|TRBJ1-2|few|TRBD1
TGTGCCAGCAGCAGTCCGGGACAGGGGAAGTATGGCTACACCTTC
CASSSPGQGKYGYTF
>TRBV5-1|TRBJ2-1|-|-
TGCGCCAGCAGCCCCGGGGGGCTGGGCTACAATGAGCAGTTCTTC
CASSPGGLGYNEQFF
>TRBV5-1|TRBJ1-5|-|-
TGCGCCAGCAGCTTGGGGGGGCCGGGTCTTAATCAGCCCCAGCATTTT
CASSLGGPGLNQPQHF
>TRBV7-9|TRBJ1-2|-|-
TGTGCCAGCGTCGGGGTAGAGCAAATAAGTGGCTACACCTTC
CASVGVEQISGYTF
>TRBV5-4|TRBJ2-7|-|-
TGTGCCAGCAGCATCCCGGGGGTGTTGACGAACGAGCAGTACTTC
CASSIPGVLTNEQYF
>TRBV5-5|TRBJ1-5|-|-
TGTGCCAGCAGCTTGGCCCGGGGAGGTCAGCCCCAGCATTTT
CASSLARGGQPQHF
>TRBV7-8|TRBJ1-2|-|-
TGTGCCAGCAGCTTAACGGGGGGCGCGGGCGGCTTTGGCTACACCTTC
CASSLTGGAGGFGYTF
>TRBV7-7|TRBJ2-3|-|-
TGTGCCAGCAGCCTCACCAGGGGCGACACAGATACGCAGTATTTT
CASSLTRGDTDTQYF
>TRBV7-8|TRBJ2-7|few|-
TGTGCCAGCAGCTTAGGGACAGTCGACGAGCAGTACTTC
CASSLGTVDEQYF
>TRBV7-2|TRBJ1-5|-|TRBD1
TGTGCCAGCAGCTTAGGGACAGGGTCCGGCAATCAGCCCCAGCATTTT
CASSLGTGSGNQPQHF
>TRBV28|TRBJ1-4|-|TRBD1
TGTGCCAGCAACTCCGGGACAGGGTCGCGGAAACTGTTTTTT
CASNSGTGSRKLFF
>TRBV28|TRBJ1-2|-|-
TGTGCCAGCAGTTTAAACGTAGGGGGGAGGGGTAACTATGGCTACACCTTC
CASSLNVGGRGNYGYTF
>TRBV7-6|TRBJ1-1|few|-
TGTGCCAGCAGCCTCGGGATGAACACTGAAGCTTTCTTT
CASSLGMNTEAFF
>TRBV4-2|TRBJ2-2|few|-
TGTGCCAGCAGCCAGACAACAGGGTTTTCCGGGGAGCTGTTTTTT
CASSQTTGFSGELFF
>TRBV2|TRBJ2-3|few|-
TGTGCCAGCAGTGACAGGGATACGCAGTATTTT
CASSDRDTQYF
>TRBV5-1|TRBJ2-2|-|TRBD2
TGCGCCAGCAGCTGGTTAGCGGGGGCCGACGGGGAGCTGTTTTTT
CASSWLAGADGELFF
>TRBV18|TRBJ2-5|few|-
TGTGCCAGCTCACCAGAGGAGACCCAGTACTTC
CASSPEETQYF
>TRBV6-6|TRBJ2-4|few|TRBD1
TGTGCCAGCACCGTAGGGGGCCCGGGAAACATTCAGTACTTC
CASTVGGPGNIQYF
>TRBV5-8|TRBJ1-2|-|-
TGTGCCAGCAGCTTGAAGAGGGTACCACTGTCCTACACCTTC
CASSLKRVPLSYTF
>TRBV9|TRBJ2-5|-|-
TGTGCCAGCAGCGTAGAGGGGCACTCCGGAGAGACCCAGTACTTC
CASSVEGHSGETQYF
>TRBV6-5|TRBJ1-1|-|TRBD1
TGTGCCAGCACTTGGACAGGGAAGAACACTGAAGCTTTCTTT
CASTWTGKNTEAFF
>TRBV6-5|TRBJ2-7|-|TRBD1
TGTGCCAGCAGTCCATGGACAGGGGGAATCTACGAGCAGTACTTC
CASSPWTGGIYEQYF
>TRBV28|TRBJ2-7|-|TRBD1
TGTGCCAGCAGTGGCAGGGGGTACGAGCAGTACTTC
CASSGRGYEQYF
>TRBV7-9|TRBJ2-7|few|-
TGTGCCAGCAGCCCGGTACAGGGAAACTACGAGCAGTACTTC
CASSPVQGNYEQYF
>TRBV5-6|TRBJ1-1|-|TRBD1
TGTGCCAGCAGCGCAGGGGACAGAAGGGTCACTGAAGCTTTCTTT
CASSAGDRRVTEAFF
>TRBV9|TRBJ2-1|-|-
TGTGCCAGCAGCGGAAGATTAAGGGGGACGGTCTACAATGAGCAGTTCTTC
CASSGRLRGTVYNEQFF
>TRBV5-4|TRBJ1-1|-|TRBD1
TGTGCCAGCAGAGGACAGGGATGGGGCACTGAAGCTTTCTTT
CASRGQGWGTEAFF
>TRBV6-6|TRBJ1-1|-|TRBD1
TGTGCCTGCCTGTCGGGACAGACTGAAGCTTTCTTT
CACLSGQTEAFF
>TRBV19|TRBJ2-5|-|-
TGTGCCAGCTCATACTGGGCACAAGAGACCCAGTACTTC
CASSYWAQETQYF
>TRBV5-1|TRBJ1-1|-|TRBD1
TGCGCCAGCAGCTGGACAGGGGGAAACACTGAAGCTTTCTTT
CASSWTGGNTEAFF
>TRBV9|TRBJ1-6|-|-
TGTGCCAGCAGTACCGCGCAGGGTAACAATTCACCCCTCCACTTT
CASSTAQGNNSPLHF
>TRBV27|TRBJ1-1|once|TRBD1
TGTGCCAGCAGTTTAGAACAGGGGGGGACGAACACTGAAGCTTTCTTT
CASSLEQGGTNTEAFF
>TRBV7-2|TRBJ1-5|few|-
TGTGCCAGCAGCACCGGACAGAATCAGCCCCAGCATTTT
CASSTGQNQPQHF
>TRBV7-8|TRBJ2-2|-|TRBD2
TGTGCCAGCAGCTTAGCGCAAGCGGGGGGACCATGGCCGGTTCGAACCGGGGAGCTGTTTTTT
CASSLAQAGGPWPVRTGELFF
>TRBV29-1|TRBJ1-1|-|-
TGCAGCGTGGCCGCCCAGGGGAGAATTGGTGAAGCTTTCTTT
CSVAAQGRIGEAFF
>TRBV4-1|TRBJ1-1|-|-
TGCGCCAGCAGCCAAGCAGGGAGGGGCGCTGAAGCTTTCTTT
CASSQAGRGAEAFF
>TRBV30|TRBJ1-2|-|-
TGTGCCTGGAGTGTACCGGCTAACTATGGCTACACCTTC
CAWSVPANYGYTF
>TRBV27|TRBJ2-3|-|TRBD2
TGTGCCAGCAGTCCACTAGGCGGGGGGATTCCCGCTAGCACAGATACGCAGTATTTT
CASSPLGGGIPASTDTQYF
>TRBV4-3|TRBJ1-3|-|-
TGCGCCAGCAGCCAAGGCGCTCAGGGTACTGGAAACACCATATATTTT
CASSQGAQGTGNTIYF